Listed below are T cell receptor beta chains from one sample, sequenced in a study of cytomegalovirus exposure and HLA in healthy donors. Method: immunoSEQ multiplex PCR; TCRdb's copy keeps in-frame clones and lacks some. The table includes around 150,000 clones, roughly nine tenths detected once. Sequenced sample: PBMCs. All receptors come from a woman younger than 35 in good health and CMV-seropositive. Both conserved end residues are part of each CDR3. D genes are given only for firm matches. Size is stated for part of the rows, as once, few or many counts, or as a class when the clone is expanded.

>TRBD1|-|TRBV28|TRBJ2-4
TGTGCCAGCGGGACAGGGGGCAAAAACATTCAGTACTTC
CASGTGGKNIQYF
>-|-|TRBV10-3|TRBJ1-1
TGTGCCACCTGCCAGGGAACTGAAGCTTTCTTT
CATCQGTEAFF
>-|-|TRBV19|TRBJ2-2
TGTGCCAGTAGTATCCGGGGCGGGGGCTACACCGGGGAGCTGTTTTTT
CASSIRGGGYTGELFF
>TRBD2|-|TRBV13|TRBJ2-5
TGTGCCAGCAGCTCCCTCACTAGCGGGGGGGCGGGGACCCAGTACTTC
CASSSLTSGGAGTQYF
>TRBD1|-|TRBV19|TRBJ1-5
TGTGCCAGTAGTAGACAGGGGATTAATCAGCCCCAGCATTTT
CASSRQGINQPQHF
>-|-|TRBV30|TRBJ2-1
TGTGCCTGGAGTGTACTCAATGAGCAGTTCTTC
CAWSVLNEQFF
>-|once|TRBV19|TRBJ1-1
TGTGCCAGTAGTCTTGACAGATACACTGAAGCTTTCTTT
CASSLDRYTEAFF
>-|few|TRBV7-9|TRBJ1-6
TGTGCCAGCAGTACTCGGGGGGACTATAATTCACCCCTCCACTTT
CASSTRGDYNSPLHF
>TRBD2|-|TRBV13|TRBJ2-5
TGTGCCAGCAGCTTATCTTTACTAGCGATCCAAGAGACCCAGTACTTC
CASSLSLLAIQETQYF
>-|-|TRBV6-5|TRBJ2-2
TGTGCCAGCAGTTTGGAGGCCCCGTCCGGGGAGCTGTTTTTT
CASSLEAPSGELFF
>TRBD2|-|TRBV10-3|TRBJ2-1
TGTGCCATCAGTGAGCCCTCCGGGACTAGCGGGAGTGGGGACTCCTACAATGAGCAGTTCTTC
CAISEPSGTSGSGDSYNEQFF
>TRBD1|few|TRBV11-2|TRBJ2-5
TGTGCCAGCAGCTCGACAGGGTCACTCCAAGAGACCCAGTACTTC
CASSSTGSLQETQYF
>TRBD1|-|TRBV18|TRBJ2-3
TGTGCCAGCTCATCACGACAGGGTACAGATACGCAGTATTTT
CASSSRQGTDTQYF
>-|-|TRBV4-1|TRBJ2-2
TGCGCCAGCAGCCAAGATTCAGGGACGAACACCGGGGAGCTGTTTTTT
CASSQDSGTNTGELFF
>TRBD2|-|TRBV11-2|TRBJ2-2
TGTGCCAGCAGCCGACCGGGACTACGGAAGGACACCGGGGAGCTGTTTTTT
CASSRPGLRKDTGELFF
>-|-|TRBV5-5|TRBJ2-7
TGTGCCAGCAGCACCCGGGGGACGGTCTCCTACGAGCAGTACTTC
CASSTRGTVSYEQYF
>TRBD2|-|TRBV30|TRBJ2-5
TGTGCCTGGGCAGATTGGCACGCGGGGGGAAAAGAGACCCAGTACTTC
CAWADWHAGGKETQYF
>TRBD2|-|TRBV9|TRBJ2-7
TGTGCCAGCAGCGTGGGGACTAGCGGATACGAGCAGTACTTC
CASSVGTSGYEQYF
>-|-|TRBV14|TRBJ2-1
TGTGCCAGCAGCCAGGGCTCCTACTTTTTTGAGCAGTTCTTC
CASSQGSYFFEQFF
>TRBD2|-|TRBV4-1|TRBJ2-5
TGCGCCAGCAGCCAACTAGCGGGGGGGACAAAGACCCAGTACTTC
CASSQLAGGTKTQYF
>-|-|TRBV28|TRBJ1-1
TGTGCCAGCAGTTTAGAGTCTGAAGCTTTCTTT
CASSLESEAFF